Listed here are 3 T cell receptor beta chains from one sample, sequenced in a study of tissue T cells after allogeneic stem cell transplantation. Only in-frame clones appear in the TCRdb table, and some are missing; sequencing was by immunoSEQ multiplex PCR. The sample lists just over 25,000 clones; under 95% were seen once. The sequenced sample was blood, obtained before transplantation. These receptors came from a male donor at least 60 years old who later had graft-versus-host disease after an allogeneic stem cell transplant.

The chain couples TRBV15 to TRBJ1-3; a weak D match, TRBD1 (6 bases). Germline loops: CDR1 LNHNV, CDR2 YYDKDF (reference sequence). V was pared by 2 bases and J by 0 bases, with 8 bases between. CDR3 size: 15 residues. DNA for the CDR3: TGTGCCACCAGCAGAACAGGGTTCTCTGGAAACACCATATATTTT. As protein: CATSRTGFSGNTIYF.

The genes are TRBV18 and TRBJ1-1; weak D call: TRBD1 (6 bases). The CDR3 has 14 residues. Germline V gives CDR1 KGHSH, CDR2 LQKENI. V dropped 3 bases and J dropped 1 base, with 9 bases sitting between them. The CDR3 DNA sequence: TGTGCCAGCTCACCCGGACAGCGGAACACTGAAGCTTTCTTT. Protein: CASSPGQRNTEAFF. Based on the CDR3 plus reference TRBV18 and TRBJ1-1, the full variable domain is NAGVMQNPRHLVRRRGQEARLRCSPMKGHSHVYWYRQLPEEGLKFMVYLQKENIIDESGMPKERFSAEFPKEGPSILRIQQVVRGDSAAYFCASSPGQRNTEAFFGQGTRLTVV.

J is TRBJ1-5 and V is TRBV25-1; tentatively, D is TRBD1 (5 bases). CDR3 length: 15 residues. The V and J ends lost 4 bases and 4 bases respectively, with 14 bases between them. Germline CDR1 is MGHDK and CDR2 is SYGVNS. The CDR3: CASSVGHTGNQPQHF. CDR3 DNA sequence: TGTGCCAGCAGTGTCGGACACACCGGGAATCAGCCCCAGCATTTT.